Following are 26 T cell receptor beta chains from one sample sequenced in a study of shared clonotypes between healthy human individuals. Sequenced by immunoSEQ multiplex PCR; TCRdb stores in-frame clones only, minus some. The data contain hundreds of thousands of clones, around 74% of them seen just once; the ten biggest clones take up about 9.4%. Sequencing was carried out using memory CD4+ T cells sorted from blood. Subset given: CD45RA-negative fraction. These receptors all stem from a man between 25 and 39 years old in good health.

V gene TRBV11-2 combines with J gene TRBJ1-1; D unresolved. The CDR3 runs 14 residues. CDR1 SGHAT and CDR2 FQNNGV come from the germline V gene. Trimming left V 5 bases short and J 1 base short, with 11 bases between. The DNA for the CDR3 is TGTGCCAGCAGCCTTGGGATGAGGAACACTGAAGCTTTCTTT. Amino acids: CASSLGMRNTEAFF.

The chain combines TRBV5-4 with TRBJ2-1; D gene ambiguous. Germline-derived CDR1 and CDR2 are SGHNT and YYREEE (reference sequence). The CDR3 is 15 residues long. Trimming cost V 4 bases and J 0 bases, with 11 bases left between them. In nucleotides, the CDR3 is TGTGCCAGCAGCCCGTGGCGGACCTCCTACAATGAGCAGTTCTTC. It yields the protein CASSPWRTSYNEQFF.

The V gene is TRBV7-2, the J gene TRBJ2-5; no definite D call. CDR3 length: 15 residues. Germline V gene lookup returns CDR1 SGHTA and CDR2 FQGNSA. V was clipped by 5 bases and J by 5 bases, with 18 bases between them. CDR3 DNA sequence: TGTGCCAGCAGCAAGACCCCAACCACGGCTGAGACCCAGTACTTC. It encodes CASSKTPTTAETQYF.

The rearrangement joins TRBV6-1 to TRBJ2-7; tentative D call: TRBD1 (5 bases). Trimming took off 6 bases at V and 3 bases at J, with 12 bases between the two ends. The CDR3 loop spans 13 amino acids. Germline CDR1 is MNHNS and CDR2 is SASEGT. CDR3 loop: CASRQGQLYEQYF. CDR3 DNA: TGTGCCAGCAGACAAGGACAACTCTACGAGCAGTACTTC.

This rearrangement joins TRBV7-8 to TRBJ2-2; 7 bases are shared with TRBD1. J lost 3 bases, V lost 1 base, and 11 bases had no gene match. Germline V lookup: CDR1 SGHVS, CDR2 FQNEAQ. The CDR3 totals 18 residues. This chain's CDR3 is CASSLVRSRQGDTGELFF. DNA for the CDR3: TGTGCCAGCAGCTTAGTAAGGTCGCGACAGGGCGACACCGGGGAGCTGTTTTTT.

The chain employs TRBV5-6 and TRBJ2-3; D remains ambiguous. The CDR3 sequence is 11 residues long. The V gene lost 4 bases and the J gene lost 6 bases, with 6 bases spanning the gap. CDR1 is SGHDT and CDR2 is YYEEEE in the germline V gene. CDR3 region: CASSLGDTQYF. The CDR3 nucleotides read TGTGCCAGCAGCCTGGGGGATACGCAGTATTTT. Using reference TRBV5-6 and TRBJ2-3 for the parts outside the CDR3, the full variable domain is DAGVTQSPTHLIKTRGQQVTLRCSPKSGHDTVSWYQQALGQGPQFIFQYYEEEERQRGNFPDRFSGHQFPNYSSELNVNALLLGDSALYLCASSLGDTQYFGPGTRLTVL.

This clone has just a few counts. The chain carries TRBV6-5 and TRBJ1-4, with D possibly TRBD1 on 5 matching bases. Between the trimmed V and J ends, which lost 4 bases and 4 bases, there was a span of 16 bases. This CDR3 has 16 residues. The germline gives CDR1 MNHEY, CDR2 SVGAGI. The CDR3 region has the DNA TGTGCCAGCAGTTTAAGGGGCTCTCGGGGTAATGAAAAACTGTTTTTT. It is translated as CASSLRGSRGNEKLFF.

The chain carries TRBV10-2 and TRBJ2-7; tentatively, D is TRBD1 (5 bases). Between the trimmed V and J ends, which lost 4 bases and 4 bases, there was a span of 11 bases. The CDR3 has 13 amino acids. In germline, CDR1 is WSHSY, CDR2 SAAADI. Here the CDR3 reads CASSAVTGYEQYF. CDR3 DNA: TGCGCCAGCAGTGCAGTTACAGGATACGAGCAGTACTTC.

The chain employs TRBV11-2 and TRBJ2-7, with TRBD2 identical over 9 bases. CDR3 length: 15 amino acids. The germline CDR1 and CDR2 sequences are SGHAT and FQNNGV. Unmatched junction bases numbered 3, after V lost 1 base and J lost 2 bases. Here the CDR3 DNA reads TGTGCCAGCAGCTTAGCGACTAGCGGTACCTACGAGCAGTACTTC. Its translation is CASSLATSGTYEQYF.

This sequence joins TRBV19 and TRBJ1-2; 7 bases map to TRBD1. Trimming removed 9 bases from V and 8 bases from J; junction bases left unmatched: 9. CDR3 length equals 12 residues. Per the germline V gene, CDR1 is LNHDA and CDR2 is SQIVND (reference sequence). CDR3 in amino acids: CASARGVDGYTF. The CDR3 nucleotides are TGTGCCAGCGCCAGGGGGGTGGACGGCTACACCTTC.

The chain joins TRBV10-2 to TRBJ2-3; D not resolved. Trimming took off 6 bases at V and 4 bases at J, with 14 bases between the two ends. The CDR3 is 14 amino acids. Per germline, CDR1 WSHSY and CDR2 SAAADI. CDR3 sequence reads: CASSLRSEADTQYF. The CDR3, as DNA: TGCGCCAGCAGCCTCCGCAGTGAGGCAGATACGCAGTATTTT.

This clone was seen a few times. V and J are TRBV30 and TRBJ1-2; TRBD1 might be the D (5 bases). Germline assignment: CDR1 GTSNPN and CDR2 SVGIG (reference sequence). CDR3 size: 12 residues. V lost 0 bases to trimming and J lost 8 bases, with 10 bases between them. In DNA, the CDR3 is TGTGCCTGGAGTGTGGGGGTCGCGGGCTACACCTTC. Translating gives CAWSVGVAGYTF.

The chain carries TRBV18 and TRBJ2-3, with D uncertain. V dropped 1 base and J dropped 2 bases, with 10 bases sitting between them. Germline V gene sequence: CDR1 KGHSH, CDR2 LQKENI. This CDR3 is built from 15 residues. The CDR3, as DNA: TGTGCCAGCTCACCACGGTTGGCCCCCACAGATACGCAGTATTTT. Its translation: CASSPRLAPTDTQYF.

The V and J genes are TRBV7-8 and TRBJ2-1, with 9 bases lining up with TRBD2. CDR1 is SGHVS and CDR2 is FQNEAQ in the germline V gene. The CDR3 covers 18 residues. V shed 0 bases, J shed 0 bases, and the junction held 6 bases outside the gene matches. The CDR3 nucleotides are TGTGCCAGCAGCTTAGCGTTTAGCGGGAGTTTCTCCTACAATGAGCAGTTCTTC. It specifies CASSLAFSGSFSYNEQFF.

The gene calls are TRBV7-2 and TRBJ1-3, with TRBD1 as a possible D gene (6 bases). V was trimmed by 3 bases and J by 2 bases, leaving 23 bases between them. This CDR3 has 19 amino acids. Germline V CDR1 and CDR2: SGHTA, FQGNSA. CDR3 protein: CASSFGNNRVGTAGNTIYF. Written as DNA, the CDR3 is TGTGCCAGCAGCTTTGGCAACAACAGGGTCGGGACGGCTGGAAACACCATATATTTT.

This clone occurred a few times. The chain links TRBV4-3 to TRBJ2-6, with D perhaps being TRBD1 or TRBD2 (5 bases each). Trimming removed 0 bases at V and 2 bases at J, with 14 bases between. This CDR3 has 18 amino acids. Per germline, CDR1 LGHNA and CDR2 YSLEER. For the CDR3, the DNA is TGCGCCAGCAGCCAAGATCCGTCCAGGGACCCTGGGGCCAACGTCCTGACTTTC. This sequence encodes CASSQDPSRDPGANVLTF.

The rearrangement links TRBV18 to TRBJ1-3, with D tentatively TRBD1 (5 bases). The CDR3 loop spans 18 amino acids. The germline V gene has CDR1 KGHSH and CDR2 LQKENI. V gave up 3 bases and J gave up 2 bases, with 20 bases separating them. CDR3 amino acids: CASSPPEGTPGAGNTIYF. Here the CDR3 DNA reads TGTGCCAGCTCACCCCCGGAGGGGACTCCGGGTGCTGGAAACACCATATATTTT.

The chain is built from TRBV14 and TRBJ2-7, with TRBD2 as a possible D gene (7 bases). This CDR3 is built from 15 residues. The germline V and J ends were trimmed by 7 bases and 5 bases, with 21 bases remaining between them. Germline V gives CDR1 SGHDN, CDR2 FVKESK. The CDR3 DNA reads TGTGCCAGCACCGCGACCGGGGGGCCGTGGAACGAGCAGTACTTC. It encodes CASTATGGPWNEQYF.

The rearrangement links TRBV27 to TRBJ2-1; D uncertain. With 7 bases removed from V and 5 bases from J, the gap between germline ends came to 15 bases. This CDR3 comprises 14 residues. Per the germline V gene, CDR1 is MNHEY and CDR2 is SMNVEV (reference sequence). The CDR3 nucleotides read TGTGCCAGCATATCGGGTGACTGGGACAATGAGCAGTTCTTC. Translating gives CASISGDWDNEQFF.

This clone has just a few counts. The CDR3 protein is CASSEGQGAGGYTF. In DNA, the CDR3 is TGTGCCAGCAGCGAAGGACAGGGGGCGGGTGGCTACACCTTC. J is TRBJ1-2 and V is TRBV7-2, with 11 bases lining up with TRBD1. V lost 5 bases, J lost 7 bases, and 6 bases stayed unmatched. CDR1 and CDR2 from the germline V gene are SGHTA and FQGNSA. The CDR3 length is 14 residues.

J is TRBJ2-5 and V is TRBV7-2; no clear D gene. The V gene lost 1 base and the J gene lost 5 bases, with 8 bases spanning the gap. This CDR3 has 13 amino acids. Germline CDR1 and CDR2: SGHTA and FQGNSA. The CDR3 DNA follows: TGTGCCAGCAGCTTAGTGCACGCCGAGACCCAGTACTTC. Residues: CASSLVHAETQYF. Full variable domain (rest looked up from reference TRBV7-2 and TRBJ2-5): GAGVSQSPSNKVTEKGKDVELRCDPISGHTALYWYRQSLGQGLEFLIYFQGNSAPDKSGLPSDRFSAERTGGSVSTLTIQRTQQEDSAVYLCASSLVHAETQYFGPGTRLLVL.

This chain joins TRBV5-1 and TRBJ2-3, with TRBD1 matching 9 bases. The CDR3 consists of 16 residues. The germline gives CDR1 SGHRS, CDR2 YFSETQ. After removal of 4 bases from V and 4 bases from J, the junction contained 10 bases not matched to a gene. DNA for the CDR3: TGCGCCAGCAGCGTGGCTGGGACAGGGTCAGCAGATACGCAGTATTTT. Its translation is CASSVAGTGSADTQYF.

There are a few counts of this clone. The V and J genes are TRBV7-8 and TRBJ2-1, with D possibly matching TRBD2 (6 bases). From germline, CDR1 is SGHVS and CDR2 FQNEAQ. The CDR3 has 17 amino acids. Deletions cut 1 base from V and 0 bases from J, with 13 bases between. CDR3 nucleotides: TGTGCCAGCAGCTTAGAAGGAGGGTCCCCCTCCTACAATGAGCAGTTCTTC. Translation gives CASSLEGGSPSYNEQFF.

The table lists this clone with a few counts. The V call is TRBV15, the J call TRBJ1-5, with D unclear. Germline-derived CDR1 and CDR2 are LNHNV and YYDKDF (reference sequence). V was trimmed by 1 base and J by 1 base, leaving 5 bases between them. CDR3 length equals 14 residues. The CDR3 spells CATSRGLSNQPQHF. CDR3 DNA sequence: TGTGCCACCAGCAGAGGGTTAAGCAATCAGCCCCAGCATTTT.

This clone was recorded only once. The chain employs TRBV7-2 and TRBJ1-2, with TRBD1 matching 8 bases. This CDR3 comprises 16 residues. The germline V gene has CDR1 SGHTA and CDR2 FQGNSA. V shed 1 base, J shed 3 bases, and the junction held 7 bases outside the gene matches. CDR3 region: CASSLGRQGHYYGYTF. In DNA, the CDR3 is TGTGCCAGCAGCTTAGGGCGACAGGGGCATTACTATGGCTACACCTTC.

The CDR3 spells CASSTSQAPKPSGRGNEQFF. The CDR3 coding sequence is TGTGCCAGTAGTACCTCACAAGCCCCCAAGCCTAGCGGGAGGGGCAATGAGCAGTTCTTC. The chain couples TRBV19 to TRBJ2-1; 12 nucleotides align to TRBD2. V lost 4 bases to trimming and J lost 6 bases; unmatched junction nucleotides: 19. This CDR3 region has 20 residues. Germline V gene data show CDR1 as LNHDA and CDR2 as SQIVND (reference sequence). Full variable domain (outside the CDR3, taken from reference TRBV19 and TRBJ2-1): DGGITQSPKYLFRKEGQNVTLSCEQNLNHDAMYWYRQDPGQGLRLIYYSQIVNDFQKGDIAEGYSVSREKKESFPLTVTSAQKNPTAFYLCASSTSQAPKPSGRGNEQFFGPGTRLTVL.